What follows are 9 T cell receptor beta chains derived from one specimen sequenced in a study of cytomegalovirus exposure and HLA in healthy donors. Primers included in the PCR were 60 Vbeta and 13 Jbeta primers. Generated by immunoSEQ multiplex PCR, the TCRdb table keeps only in-frame clones and is missing some. The repertoire consists of under 200,000 clones, with roughly 79% occurring once and the leading ten covering about 1.9%. Source material: PBMCs. The receptor set was obtained from a man aged 30 to 45 in good health and CMV-seronegative.

This chain links TRBV4-1 with TRBJ2-7, with 7 bases that match TRBD1. The J segment lost 3 bases and the V segment lost 1 base, leaving 6 bases of the junction unmatched. CDR3 length: 15 residues. Germline-derived CDR1 and CDR2 are MGHRA and YSYEKL. The CDR3 DNA reads as TGCGCCAGCAGCCAAGTATCGACAGGGATCTACGAGCAGTACTTC. Translated: CASSQVSTGIYEQYF.

The chain employs TRBV6-1 and TRBJ2-5; 9 positions match TRBD1. The CDR3 has 14 residues. J was trimmed by 4 bases and V by 9 bases; bases with no gene match: 9. Germline V gene data show CDR1 as MNHNS and CDR2 as SASEGT. CDR3 region: CASSPGQGAETQYF. The DNA for the CDR3 is TGTGCCAGTTCCCCGGGACAGGGTGCAGAGACCCAGTACTTC.

The rearrangement joins TRBV5-4 to TRBJ2-5; maybe TRBD1 (5 bases). There are 13 residues in the CDR3. Germline V gene lookup returns CDR1 SGHNT and CDR2 YYREEE (reference sequence). V was pared by 0 bases and J by 6 bases, with 9 bases between. The CDR3 sequence: CASSLEGIQTQYF. CDR3 nucleotide sequence: TGTGCCAGCAGCTTGGAGGGGATTCAGACCCAGTACTTC.

The DNA of the CDR3 is TGCAGCGCGCGGACTAGCCCGGTTTATGAGCAGTACTTC. Translation: CSARTSPVYEQYF. V gene TRBV29-1 combines with J gene TRBJ2-7; 8 positions agree with TRBD2. J was trimmed by 7 bases and V by 7 bases; bases with no gene match: 12. Germline V lookup: CDR1 SQVTM, CDR2 ANQGSEA. The CDR3 extends over 13 amino acids.

V is TRBV18 and J is TRBJ1-1; 7 bases agree with TRBD1. V was pared by 5 bases and J by 3 bases, with 6 bases of the junction left unmatched. Germline loops: CDR1 KGHSH, CDR2 LQKENI. This CDR3 is 14 amino acids long. CDR3 loop: CASSTNRGDTEAFF. CDR3 DNA: TGTGCCAGCTCAACTAACAGGGGTGACACTGAAGCTTTCTTT. Combining the CDR3 with reference TRBV18 and TRBJ1-1 gives the whole variable domain NAGVMQNPRHLVRRRGQEARLRCSPMKGHSHVYWYRQLPEEGLKFMVYLQKENIIDESGMPKERFSAEFPKEGPSILRIQQVVRGDSAAYFCASSTNRGDTEAFFGQGTRLTVV.

The chain employs TRBV10-3 and TRBJ1-1; 9 bases are shared with TRBD1. The CDR3 has 14 residues. After removal of 6 bases from V and 1 base from J, the junction contained 3 bases not matched to a gene. Germline CDR1 reads ENHRY; CDR2 reads SYGVKD. Here the CDR3 reads CAIRTGGENTEAFF. CDR3 coding DNA: TGTGCCATCAGAACAGGGGGCGAGAACACTGAAGCTTTCTTT.

The gene calls are TRBV5-1 and TRBJ1-1; D is perhaps TRBD1 (6 bases). This CDR3 comprises 14 residues. CDR1 is SGHRS and CDR2 is YFSETQ in the germline V gene. Trimming removed 5 bases at V and 0 bases at J, with 11 bases between. The CDR3 here is CASRSQGMNTEAFF. In DNA form, the CDR3 reads TGCGCCAGCAGGTCCCAGGGGATGAACACTGAAGCTTTCTTT.

This chain joins TRBV5-4 and TRBJ2-1; tentatively, D is TRBD1 (6 bases). CDR1 is SGHNT, CDR2 YYREEE, per germline (reference sequence). V gave up 0 bases and J gave up 1 base, with 8 bases separating them. The CDR3 spans 15 residues. The CDR3 sequence is CASSLEDRSYNEQFF. CDR3 DNA sequence: TGTGCCAGCAGCTTGGAGGACAGATCCTACAATGAGCAGTTCTTC.

This clone was counted between two and nine times. The V and J genes are TRBV2 and TRBJ1-2; 7 nucleotides line up with TRBD1. The CDR3 is made up of 14 amino acids. V dropped 6 bases and J dropped 0; count of bases not matched to a gene: 4. The germline CDR1 and CDR2 sequences are SNHLY and FYNNEI. The CDR3 here is CASSGDSPNYGYTF. The CDR3 DNA reads TGTGCCAGCAGCGGGGACAGCCCTAACTATGGCTACACCTTC.